This entry lists 17 T cell receptor beta chains sequenced from one sample in a study of OX40 agonist ivuxolimab in advanced cancers. The library relied on the immunoSEQ multiplex PCR assay. This immuneACCESS table, as held by TCRdb, lists in-frame sequences with V and J called but not all clones. Of the missing ones, under half trace to an unresolved V gene in checked studies; the others have no known cause. The sample includes about 53,000 clones, with around 91% observed a single time. The top ten constitute around 9.9% of the sample. The input for sequencing was CD4+ or CD8+ T cells sorted from blood, taken in a trial of the OX40 agonist ivuxolimab. These receptors came from an adult with an advanced solid tumor such as melanoma, head and neck, liver or kidney cancer.

The rearrangement links TRBV9 to TRBJ2-6; D not certain. CDR1 is SGDLS and CDR2 is YYNGEE in the germline V gene. The CDR3 sequence is 17 residues long. Deletions cut 1 base from V and 2 bases from J, with 13 bases between. CDR3: CASSVYGSPTGANVLTF. The CDR3 nucleotides read TGTGCCAGCAGCGTATATGGATCACCTACTGGGGCCAACGTCCTGACTTTC.

The chain uses TRBV30 and TRBJ2-1, with 10 bases fitting TRBD1. The CDR3 is made up of 15 amino acids. Unmatched junction bases numbered 4, after V lost 3 bases and J lost 2 bases. Germline V gene data show CDR1 as GTSNPN and CDR2 as SVGIG (reference sequence). CDR3 sequence (DNA): TGTGCCTGGAGAAGGACAGGGGGACCCTACAATGAGCAGTTCTTC. It yields the protein CAWRRTGGPYNEQFF.

The rearrangement uses TRBV28 and TRBJ2-7, with D hard to call. This CDR3 comprises 13 residues. V was shortened by 3 bases and J by 2 bases, with 8 bases between the two germline ends. Germline V lookup: CDR1 MDHEN, CDR2 SYDVKM. The CDR3 loop reads CASSFQNAYEQYF. The CDR3 DNA reads TGTGCCAGCAGTTTTCAAAATGCCTACGAGCAGTACTTC.

The chain joins TRBV28 to TRBJ1-1; D not certain. The CDR3 has 13 amino acids. Trimming pared 6 bases from V and 3 bases from J, leaving 11 bases between. Germline CDR1 is MDHEN and CDR2 is SYDVKM. Here the CDR3 reads CASSPGGYTEAFF. The CDR3 DNA is TGTGCCAGCAGCCCGGGCGGCTACACTGAAGCTTTCTTT.

CDR3 residues: CASSGTGTGNQPQHF. The CDR3 DNA reads as TGTGCCAGCAGTGGAACCGGGACAGGGAATCAGCCCCAGCATTTT. The chain couples TRBV6-1 to TRBJ1-5; TRBD1 matches 9 bases. This CDR3 contains 15 residues. The germline V gene encodes CDR1 MNHNS and CDR2 SASEGT. V lost 4 bases, J lost 4 bases, and 5 bases stayed unmatched.

In this sample, this clone turned up once. V is TRBV18 and J is TRBJ1-4; 7 bases align to TRBD1. The CDR3 runs 15 residues. V was clipped by 5 bases and J by 7 bases; unmatched bases: 10. Germline values: CDR1 KGHSH, CDR2 LQKENI. The DNA of the CDR3 is TGTGCCAGCTCATCTTTGACAGGGAAAACTGAAAAACTGTTTTTT. It is translated as CASSSLTGKTEKLFF.

The rearrangement uses TRBV18 and TRBJ1-4; no clear D gene. Trimming left V 3 bases short and J 7 bases short, with 12 bases between. The CDR3 length is 14 residues. CDR1 is KGHSH and CDR2 is LQKENI in the germline V gene. The CDR3 bases are TGTGCCAGCTCACCTAGCCGAGGTCCTGAAAAACTGTTTTTT. Encoded protein: CASSPSRGPEKLFF.

Written as DNA, the CDR3 is TGTGCCAGCAGTGACTCGGGCAGCAACAATGAGCAGTTCTTC. Amino acid sequence: CASSDSGSNNEQFF. V gene TRBV6-4 combines with J gene TRBJ2-1, with D hard to call. V was pared by 0 bases and J by 5 bases, with 8 bases between. The V gene's germline CDR1 is MRHNA and CDR2 SNTAGT. The CDR3 length is 14 residues.

The chain carries TRBV6-6 and TRBJ2-5; 8 nucleotides align to TRBD1. This CDR3 comprises 12 residues. The V gene's germline CDR1 is MNHNY and CDR2 SVGAGI (reference sequence). V was clipped by 6 bases and J by 8 bases; unmatched bases: 5. The chain's CDR3 is CASRGQDTTQYF. The CDR3 coding sequence is TGTGCCAGCAGGGGACAGGACACAACCCAGTACTTC.

The rearrangement joins TRBV5-1 to TRBJ1-1, with D possibly matching TRBD1 (5 bases). The CDR3 spans 15 residues. Trimming stripped 5 bases from V and 4 bases from J, with 18 bases between. Germline V lookup: CDR1 SGHRS, CDR2 YFSETQ. The CDR3 here is CASRWGTSGSTEAFF. In DNA, the CDR3 is TGCGCCAGCAGATGGGGGACCTCGGGGAGCACTGAAGCTTTCTTT.

V and J are TRBV7-6 and TRBJ1-4; 9 bases fit TRBD1. After removal of 3 bases from V and 5 bases from J, the junction contained 4 bases not matched to a gene. Per the germline V gene, CDR1 is SGHVS and CDR2 is FNYEAQ. The CDR3 has 15 amino acids. In DNA form, the CDR3 reads TGTGCCAGCAGCTTCACAGGGGGCTCCAATGAAAAACTGTTTTTT. This sequence encodes CASSFTGGSNEKLFF.

For the CDR3, the DNA is TGTGCCAGCGAAGGGGCAGGGGTATCTTCACCCCTCCACTTT. Protein: CASEGAGVSSPLHF. The rearrangement links TRBV2 to TRBJ1-6, with D possibly being TRBD1 (6 bases). V was clipped by 8 bases and J by 9 bases, with 17 bases between them. The CDR3 is 14 residues long. The germline CDR1 and CDR2 sequences are SNHLY and FYNNEI.

This chain uses TRBV6-1 with TRBJ2-1; 8 positions match TRBD2. Germline V gene data show CDR1 as MNHNS and CDR2 as SASEGT. The CDR3 sequence is 16 residues long. The trim removed 2 bases at V and 7 bases at J, leaving 10 bases unmatched. In DNA, the CDR3 is TGTGCCAGCAGTGAAAACACGGGAGGGCCGGGTAATGAGCAGTTCTTC. Translating it yields CASSENTGGPGNEQFF.

This chain connects TRBV7-2 to TRBJ2-3; TRBD1 agrees at 8 bases. After removal of 1 base from V and 5 bases from J, the junction contained 2 bases not matched to a gene. Germline V CDR1 and CDR2: SGHTA, FQGNSA. This CDR3 is 14 amino acids long. The CDR3 here is CASSLVQGEDTQYF. DNA for the CDR3: TGTGCCAGCAGCTTAGTACAGGGGGAAGATACGCAGTATTTT.

The chain couples TRBV18 to TRBJ1-2; D is perhaps TRBD1 (5 bases). The V end was cut by 4 bases, the J end by 2 bases, with 17 bases between. CDR1 KGHSH and CDR2 LQKENI come from the germline V gene. The CDR3 contains 16 residues. This chain's CDR3 is CASSLTLGTENYGYTF. The CDR3 nucleotides are TGTGCCAGCTCACTGACCCTCGGGACGGAAAACTATGGCTACACCTTC.

The rearrangement links TRBV25-1 to TRBJ2-5, with D tentatively TRBD1 or TRBD2 (6 bases each). From germline, CDR1 is MGHDK and CDR2 SYGVNS. V was shortened by 4 bases and J by 2 bases, with 8 bases between the two germline ends. The CDR3 consists of 13 residues. The CDR3 DNA reads as TGTGCCAGCAGTGGAGGGGGGCAAGAGACCCAGTACTTC. It encodes CASSGGGQETQYF.

This chain uses TRBV5-1 with TRBJ2-6; D not resolved. V was pared by 4 bases and J by 0 bases, with 20 bases between. The CDR3 is made up of 19 amino acids. Germline V gives CDR1 SGHRS, CDR2 YFSETQ. The CDR3 region is CASSLSGRRTSSGANVLTF. CDR3 DNA sequence: TGCGCCAGCAGCCTGTCAGGCAGACGGACCTCCTCTGGGGCCAACGTCCTGACTTTC.